The 21 T cell receptor beta chains below all came from one sample that was sequenced in a study of cytomegalovirus exposure and HLA in healthy donors. PCR used 60 Vbeta primers and 13 Jbeta primers. Clones were read by immunoSEQ multiplex PCR, and TCRdb kept only the in-frame ones, dropping some. The data show some 130,000 clones, 65% to 85% seen once. Material: PBMCs. The receptors stem from a woman under 30 in good health and CMV-seronegative.

This chain connects TRBV15 to TRBJ2-3, with 10 nucleotides matching TRBD2. The CDR3 contains 17 residues. The junction had 6 bases not matched to a gene; V was cut back by 1 base and J by 2 bases. Germline assignment: CDR1 LNHNV and CDR2 YYDKDF (reference sequence). CDR3 sequence (DNA): TGTGCCACCAGCAGAGGTCGGACTAGCGGAGACACAGATACGCAGTATTTT. It is translated as CATSRGRTSGDTDTQYF.

This chain uses TRBV2 with TRBJ2-1, with 8 bases aligning to TRBD2. The germline V gene encodes CDR1 SNHLY and CDR2 FYNNEI. J lost 1 base, V lost 4 bases, and 12 bases had no gene match. The CDR3 length is 18 residues. CDR3 residues: CASSVYGRVHRSYNEQFF. CDR3 sequence (DNA): TGTGCCAGCAGTGTGTACGGGAGGGTTCATAGGTCCTACAATGAGCAGTTCTTC. Full variable domain (rest looked up from reference TRBV2 and TRBJ2-1): EPEVTQTPSHQVTQMGQEVILRCVPISNHLYFYWYRQILGQKVEFLVSFYNNEISEKSEIFDDQFSVERPDGSNFTLKIRSTKLEDSAMYFCASSVYGRVHRSYNEQFFGPGTRLTVL.

The chain combines TRBV6-5 with TRBJ2-3; TRBD2 matches 10 bases. CDR1 and CDR2 from the germline V gene are MNHEY and SVGAGI. V trimming: 10 bases; J trimming: 6 bases; junction bases outside the gene matches: 10. The CDR3 spans 14 residues. CDR3 region: CATRESGRADTQYF. CDR3 coding DNA: TGTGCCACCAGGGAAAGCGGGAGGGCCGATACGCAGTATTTT.

The chain employs TRBV6-5 and TRBJ2-7; maybe TRBD2 (5 bases). The germline gives CDR1 MNHEY, CDR2 SVGAGI. V lost 3 bases, J lost 2 bases, and 11 bases lay in between. This CDR3 contains 14 residues. CDR3 residues: CASSYAGDAYEQYF. CDR3 sequence (DNA): TGTGCCAGCAGTTATGCGGGCGACGCCTACGAGCAGTACTTC.

The chain joins TRBV5-6 to TRBJ1-2; 8 bases align to TRBD1. J lost 6 bases, V lost 0 bases, and 10 bases had no gene match. The CDR3 sequence is 16 residues long. CDR1 and CDR2 (germline): SGHDT, YYEEEE. The CDR3 bases are TGTGCCAGCAGCTTGGCGTTAGCACAGGGGGTTGATGGCTACACCTTC. Protein product: CASSLALAQGVDGYTF.

This sequence joins TRBV5-4 and TRBJ1-1; 9 bases are a match to TRBD1. In germline, CDR1 is SGHNT, CDR2 YYREEE (reference sequence). The V and J ends lost 0 bases and 5 bases, in that order; junction bases with no gene match: 2. The CDR3 covers 14 residues. CDR3 sequence: CASSLADRGTEAFF. CDR3 coding DNA: TGTGCCAGCAGCTTGGCGGACAGGGGAACTGAAGCTTTCTTT.

The chain couples TRBV10-3 to TRBJ2-7; D gene unclear. The length of the CDR3 is 13 residues. Germline V gene lookup returns CDR1 ENHRY and CDR2 SYGVKD. V lost 1 base and J lost 0, with 4 bases in between. CDR3 in amino acids: CAISEYGSYEQYF. Written as DNA, the CDR3 is TGTGCCATCAGTGAGTACGGCTCCTACGAGCAGTACTTC.

The gene calls are TRBV19 and TRBJ2-5; 7 bases are shared with TRBD1. V trimming: 5 bases; J trimming: 2 bases; junction bases outside the gene matches: 2. Germline loops: CDR1 LNHDA, CDR2 SQIVND (reference sequence). This CDR3 comprises 13 residues. The CDR3 region has the DNA TGTGCCAGTAGTTCGGACAGGCAAGAGACCCAGTACTTC. It yields the protein CASSSDRQETQYF.

This clone came up a few times. The rearrangement uses TRBV30 and TRBJ1-1; D uncertain. The CDR3 is 16 residues long. V dropped 3 bases and J dropped 0 bases, with 17 bases sitting between them. Germline V gives CDR1 GTSNPN, CDR2 SVGIG (reference sequence). The CDR3 spells CAWRGLGLNMNTEAFF. The CDR3 coding sequence is TGTGCCTGGAGAGGACTGGGGTTAAACATGAACACTGAAGCTTTCTTT.

The V gene is TRBV9, the J gene TRBJ1-2; 7 bases align to TRBD1. Germline V gene data show CDR1 as SGDLS and CDR2 as YYNGEE. V trimming: 4 bases; J trimming: 7 bases; junction bases outside the gene matches: 7. The CDR3 is made up of 13 amino acids. The CDR3 bases are TGTGCCAGCAGCTTAGACAGGGATGGTGGCTACACCTTC. This translates into CASSLDRDGGYTF.

This chain uses TRBV29-1 with TRBJ1-5, with D unresolved. The CDR3 has 13 residues. V lost 4 bases, J lost 9 bases, and 16 bases lay in between. Germline V lookup: CDR1 SQVTM, CDR2 ANQGSEA. The CDR3 sequence is CSVGAVDHGPQHF. In nucleotides, the CDR3 is TGCAGCGTTGGGGCCGTCGACCATGGGCCCCAGCATTTT.

This clone was seen more than once but under ten times. The genes are TRBV11-1 and TRBJ2-5; 11 bases are a match to TRBD2. V lost 7 bases, J lost 5 bases, and 6 bases stayed unmatched. Per the germline V gene, CDR1 is SGHAT and CDR2 is FQDESV (reference sequence). The CDR3 has 14 amino acids. For the CDR3, the DNA is TGTGCCAGCACCGTAGCGGGAGGGCCCGAGACCCAGTACTTC. Translated: CASTVAGGPETQYF. The variable domain in full, completed from reference TRBV11-1 and TRBJ2-5, reads EAEVAQSPRYKITEKSQAVAFWCDPISGHATLYWYRQILGQGPELLVQFQDESVVDDSQLPKDRFSAERLKGVDSTLKIQPAELGDSAMYLCASTVAGGPETQYFGPGTRLLVL.

The chain is built from TRBV5-1 and TRBJ1-2, with 9 bases identical to TRBD1. CDR1 is SGHRS and CDR2 is YFSETQ in the germline V gene. Trimming took 3 bases from V and 5 from J; bases not matched to a gene: 11. The CDR3 is 16 residues long. The CDR3 nucleotides read TGCGCCAGCAGCTCGACAACTCTGACAGGGGGGTATGGCTACACCTTC. Its protein is CASSSTTLTGGYGYTF.

This clone has a handful of counts. The chain couples TRBV14 to TRBJ2-7; D unclear. The V end was cut by 0 bases, the J end by 1 base, with 7 bases between. Germline CDR1 is SGHDN and CDR2 is FVKESK. The CDR3 extends over 14 amino acids. CDR3 region: CASSQDLTSYEQYF. DNA of the CDR3: TGTGCCAGCAGCCAAGATCTTACTTCCTACGAGCAGTACTTC. The full variable domain, rest sourced from reference TRBV14 and TRBJ2-7, is EAGVTQFPSHSVIEKGQTVTLRCDPISGHDNLYWYRRVMGKEIKFLLHFVKESKQDESGMPNNRFLAERTGGTYSTLKVQPAELEDSGVYFCASSQDLTSYEQYFGPGTRLTVT.

This chain connects TRBV6-5 to TRBJ1-5; 7 bases agree with TRBD1. The CDR3 is 16 amino acids. V dropped 0 bases and J dropped 4; count of bases not matched to a gene: 6. From germline, CDR1 is MNHEY and CDR2 SVGAGI. CDR3 amino acids: CASSYSPWDRNQPQHF. In nucleotides, the CDR3 is TGTGCCAGCAGTTACTCCCCCTGGGACAGAAATCAGCCCCAGCATTTT.

V is TRBV7-8 and J is TRBJ1-5; D is unclear. CDR1 and CDR2 from the germline V gene are SGHVS and FQNEAQ. V gave up 5 bases and J gave up 7 bases, with 21 bases separating them. The CDR3 has 16 amino acids. Here the CDR3 reads CASSPMTATIRQPQHF. CDR3 bases: TGTGCCAGCAGCCCAATGACTGCTACTATAAGGCAGCCCCAGCATTTT.

V gene TRBV5-4 combines with J gene TRBJ2-3, with TRBD1 identical over 11 bases. V trimming: 5 bases; J trimming: 0 bases; junction bases outside the gene matches: 11. CDR1 and CDR2 (germline): SGHNT, YYREEE (reference sequence). CDR3 length equals 18 residues. CDR3 residues: CASRPGTGGITSTDTQYF. DNA of the CDR3: TGTGCCAGCAGACCTGGGACAGGGGGGATTACTAGCACAGATACGCAGTATTTT.

The chain couples TRBV2 to TRBJ1-5; D not resolved. Germline CDR1 SNHLY, CDR2 FYNNEI. Trimming pared 3 bases from V and 2 bases from J, leaving 14 bases between. The CDR3 covers 16 residues. The CDR3 here is CASSEPGSSGNQPQHF. CDR3 in DNA: TGTGCCAGCAGTGAGCCGGGGAGTAGTGGCAATCAGCCCCAGCATTTT.

CDR3 DNA: TGTGCCAGCAGTTGGGGACTAGACTTTGGCGATGAGCAGTTCTTC. Encoded protein: CASSWGLDFGDEQFF. The V gene is TRBV27, the J gene TRBJ2-1; 8 bases align to TRBD2. CDR3 size: 15 residues. Germline values: CDR1 MNHEY, CDR2 SMNVEV (reference sequence). V shed 4 bases and J 8 bases; nucleotides not matched to a gene: 10.

CDR3 nucleotide sequence: TGCGCCAGCAGCCCGGATAGCGGGAGTGTTGGCGAGCAGTACTTC. This codes for CASSPDSGSVGEQYF. The chain links TRBV5-1 to TRBJ2-7; TRBD2 matches at 9 bases. With 4 bases clipped from V and 6 bases from J, the junction kept 11 bases outside the gene matches. The CDR3 totals 15 residues. Germline V gene data show CDR1 as SGHRS and CDR2 as YFSETQ.

A word on this clone: The same CDR3 is also encoded by other DNA sequences in this sample. As DNA, the CDR3 is TGCGCCAGCAGGCCGGGGACTAGCACAGATACGCAGTATTTT. It yields the protein CASRPGTSTDTQYF. The rearrangement uses TRBV10-2 and TRBJ2-3; a weak D match, TRBD2 (6 bases). Trimming removed 6 bases from V and 0 bases from J, with 10 bases in between. Germline V CDR1 and CDR2: WSHSY, SAAADI. This CDR3 is built from 14 residues.